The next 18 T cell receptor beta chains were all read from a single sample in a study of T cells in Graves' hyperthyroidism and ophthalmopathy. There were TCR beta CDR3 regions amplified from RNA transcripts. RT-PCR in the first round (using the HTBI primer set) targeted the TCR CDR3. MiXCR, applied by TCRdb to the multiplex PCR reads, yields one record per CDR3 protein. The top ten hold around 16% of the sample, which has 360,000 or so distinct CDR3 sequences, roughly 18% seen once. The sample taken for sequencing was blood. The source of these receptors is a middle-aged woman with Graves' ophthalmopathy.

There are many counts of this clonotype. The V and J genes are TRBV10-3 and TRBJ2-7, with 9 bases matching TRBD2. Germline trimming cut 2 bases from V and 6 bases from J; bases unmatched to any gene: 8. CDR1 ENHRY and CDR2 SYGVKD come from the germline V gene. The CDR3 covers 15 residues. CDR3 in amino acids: CAISEDVSGSREQYF. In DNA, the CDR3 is TGTGCCATCAGTGAGGATGTTAGCGGGAGTCGCGAGCAGTACTTC.

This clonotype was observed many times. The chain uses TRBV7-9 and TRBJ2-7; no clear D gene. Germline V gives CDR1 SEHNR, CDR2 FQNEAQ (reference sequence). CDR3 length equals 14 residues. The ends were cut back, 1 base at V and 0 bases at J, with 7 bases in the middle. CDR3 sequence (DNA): TGTGCCAGCAGCTTAGACATCAGCTCCTACGAGCAGTACTTC. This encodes CASSLDISSYEQYF.

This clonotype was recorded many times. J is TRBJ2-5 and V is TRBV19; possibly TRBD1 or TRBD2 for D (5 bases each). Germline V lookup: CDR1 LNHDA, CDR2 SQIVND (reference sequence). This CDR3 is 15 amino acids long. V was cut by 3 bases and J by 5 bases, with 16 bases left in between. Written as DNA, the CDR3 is TGTGCCAGTAGTATCCGGGATAGCTGGGGCGAGACCCAGTACTTC. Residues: CASSIRDSWGETQYF. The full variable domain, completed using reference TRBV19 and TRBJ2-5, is DGGITQSPKYLFRKEGQNVTLSCEQNLNHDAMYWYRQDPGQGLRLIYYSQIVNDFQKGDIAEGYSVSREKKESFPLTVTSAQKNPTAFYLCASSIRDSWGETQYFGPGTRLLVL.

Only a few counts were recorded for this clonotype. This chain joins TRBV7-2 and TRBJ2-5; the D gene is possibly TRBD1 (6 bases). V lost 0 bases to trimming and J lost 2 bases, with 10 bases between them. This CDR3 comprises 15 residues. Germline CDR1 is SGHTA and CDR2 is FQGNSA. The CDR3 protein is CASSLAQGSQETQYF. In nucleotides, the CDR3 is TGTGCCAGCAGCTTAGCGCAGGGGAGTCAAGAGACCCAGTACTTC.

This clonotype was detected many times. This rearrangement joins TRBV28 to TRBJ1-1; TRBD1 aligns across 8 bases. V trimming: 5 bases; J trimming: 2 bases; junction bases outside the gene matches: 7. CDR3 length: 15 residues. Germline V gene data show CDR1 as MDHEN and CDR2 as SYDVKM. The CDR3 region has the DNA TGTGCCAGCAGTCCCCGGGACAGGATAAACACTGAAGCTTTCTTT. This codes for CASSPRDRINTEAFF.

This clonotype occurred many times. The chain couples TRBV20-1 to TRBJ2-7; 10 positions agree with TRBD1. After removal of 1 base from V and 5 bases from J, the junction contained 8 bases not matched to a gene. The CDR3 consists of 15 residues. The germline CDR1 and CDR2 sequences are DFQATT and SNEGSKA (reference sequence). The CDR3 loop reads CSARVGTGVRNEQYF. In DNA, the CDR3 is TGCAGTGCTAGAGTCGGGACAGGGGTTCGAAACGAGCAGTACTTC.

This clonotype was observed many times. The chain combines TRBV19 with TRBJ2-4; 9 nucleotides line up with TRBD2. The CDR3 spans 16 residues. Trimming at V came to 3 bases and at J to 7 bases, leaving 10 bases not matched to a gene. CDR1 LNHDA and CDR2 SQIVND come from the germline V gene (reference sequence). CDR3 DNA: TGTGCCAGTAGTATCCTAGCGGGATCGAGGCAGAACATTCAGTACTTC. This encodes CASSILAGSRQNIQYF.

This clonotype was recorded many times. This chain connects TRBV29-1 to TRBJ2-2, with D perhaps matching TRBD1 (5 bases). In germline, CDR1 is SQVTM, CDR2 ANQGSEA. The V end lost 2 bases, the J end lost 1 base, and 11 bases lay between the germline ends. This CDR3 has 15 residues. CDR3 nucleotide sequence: TGCAGCGTTGAATCGGCAGGGATGAACACCGGGGAGCTGTTTTTT. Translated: CSVESAGMNTGELFF.

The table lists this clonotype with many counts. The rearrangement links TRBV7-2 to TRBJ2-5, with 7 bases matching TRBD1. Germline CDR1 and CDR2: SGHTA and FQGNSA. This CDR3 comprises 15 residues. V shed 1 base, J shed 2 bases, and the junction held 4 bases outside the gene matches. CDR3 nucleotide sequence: TGTGCCAGCAGCTTAGGAGGGACAGTACAAGAGACCCAGTACTTC. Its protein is CASSLGGTVQETQYF.

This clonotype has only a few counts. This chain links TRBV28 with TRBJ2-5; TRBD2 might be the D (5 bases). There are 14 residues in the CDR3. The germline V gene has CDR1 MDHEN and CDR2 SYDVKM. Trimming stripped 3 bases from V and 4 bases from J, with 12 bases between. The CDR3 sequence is CASSFLGRAETQYF. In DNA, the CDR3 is TGTGCCAGCAGTTTCTTGGGGAGAGCAGAGACCCAGTACTTC.

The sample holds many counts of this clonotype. The CDR3 DNA follows: TGTGCCAGCAGTTTTTGGAGGGGACAGGGGGCAGAGACCCAGTACTTC. Amino acids: CASSFWRGQGAETQYF. The chain carries TRBV27 and TRBJ2-5; 12 bases line up with TRBD1. The CDR3 is 16 residues long. Germline lookup yields CDR1 MNHEY and CDR2 SMNVEV (reference sequence). The V and J ends lost 3 bases and 4 bases, in that order; junction bases with no gene match: 6.

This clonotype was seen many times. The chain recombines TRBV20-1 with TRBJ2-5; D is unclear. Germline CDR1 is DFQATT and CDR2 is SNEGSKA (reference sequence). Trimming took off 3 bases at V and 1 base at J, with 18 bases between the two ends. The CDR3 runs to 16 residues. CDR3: CSASGPGDPIQETQYF. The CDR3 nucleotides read TGCAGTGCTAGTGGCCCTGGCGACCCGATCCAAGAGACCCAGTACTTC.

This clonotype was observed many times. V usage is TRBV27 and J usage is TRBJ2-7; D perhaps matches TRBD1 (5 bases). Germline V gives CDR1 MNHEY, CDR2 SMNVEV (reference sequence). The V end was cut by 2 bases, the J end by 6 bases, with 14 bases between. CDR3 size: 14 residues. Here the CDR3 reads CASSLAGAVREQYF. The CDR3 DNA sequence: TGTGCCAGCAGTTTAGCTGGGGCGGTTCGCGAGCAGTACTTC.

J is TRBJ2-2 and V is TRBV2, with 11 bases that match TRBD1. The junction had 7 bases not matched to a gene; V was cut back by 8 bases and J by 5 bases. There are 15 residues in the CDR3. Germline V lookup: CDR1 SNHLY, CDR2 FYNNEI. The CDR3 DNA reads TGTGCCAGCCGACGGGACAGGGGGAAAACCGGGGAGCTGTTTTTT. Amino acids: CASRRDRGKTGELFF.

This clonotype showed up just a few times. The CDR3 spells CATSEGRGAGTSGTQYF. In DNA form, the CDR3 reads TGTGCCACCAGTGAGGGGAGGGGAGCGGGAACGTCAGGGACCCAGTACTTC. The chain recombines TRBV24-1 with TRBJ2-5; 7 bases match TRBD2. The CDR3 runs to 17 residues. The junction had 17 bases not matched to a gene; V was cut back by 4 bases and J by 7 bases. Germline values: CDR1 KGHDR, CDR2 SFDVKD.

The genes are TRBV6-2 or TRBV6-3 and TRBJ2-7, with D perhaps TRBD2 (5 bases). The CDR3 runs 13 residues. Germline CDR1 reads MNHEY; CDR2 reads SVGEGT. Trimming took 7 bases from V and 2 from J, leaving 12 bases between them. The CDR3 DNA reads TGTGCCAGCACGAGCGGTATTCCCTACGAGCAGTACTTC. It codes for CASTSGIPYEQYF.

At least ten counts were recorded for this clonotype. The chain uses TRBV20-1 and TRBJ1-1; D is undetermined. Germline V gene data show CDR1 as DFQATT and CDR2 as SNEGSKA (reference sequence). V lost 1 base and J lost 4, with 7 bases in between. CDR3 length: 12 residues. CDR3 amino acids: CSARVQPTEAFF. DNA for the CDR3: TGCAGTGCTAGAGTACAGCCCACTGAAGCTTTCTTT.

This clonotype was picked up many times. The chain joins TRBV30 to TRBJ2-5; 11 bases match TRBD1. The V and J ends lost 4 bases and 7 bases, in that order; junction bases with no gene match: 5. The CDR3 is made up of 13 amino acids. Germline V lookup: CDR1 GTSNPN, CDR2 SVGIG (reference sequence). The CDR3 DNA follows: TGTGCCTGGACCACGGGACAGGGGGGGACCCAGTACTTC. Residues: CAWTTGQGGTQYF.